Listed here are 29 T cell receptor beta chains from one sample, sequenced in a study of regulatory T cells in long-lasting Graves disease. The authors built TCR beta libraries using iRepertoire HTBI primers and Arm-PCR of CDR3 regions. TCRdb redid the calling of the multiplex PCR reads with MiXCR, one entry per CDR3 protein. The sample holds 400,000 to 450,000 distinct CDR3 sequences; less than 20% are singletons and the top ten take around 10%. Sample time point: newly diagnosed GD, antithyroid drugs for less than 3 months. The authors made the TCR library using RNA they extracted from PBMCs. The sample also formed part of further work on T cells in Graves' hyperthyroidism and ophthalmopathy.

Sample: peripheral blood mononuclear cells (PBMCs), taken at new diagnosis, from a patient treated with antithyroid drugs. Receptors originate from a woman aged 25-40 years with Graves disease.

V is TRBV4-1 and J is TRBJ2-5, with a possible D match to TRBD1 (5 bases). Deletions cut 1 base from V and 5 bases from J, with 11 bases between. There are 14 residues in the CDR3. The germline CDR1 and CDR2 sequences are MGHRA and YSYEKL. The CDR3 loop is CASSQVGRVETQYF. DNA of the CDR3: TGCGCCAGCAGCCAAGTAGGCAGGGTTGAGACCCAGTACTTC.

This clonotype was counted many times. V usage is TRBV7-9 and J usage is TRBJ2-1; unclear D gene. V was shortened by 0 bases and J by 9 bases, with 9 bases between the two germline ends. Germline values: CDR1 SEHNR, CDR2 FQNEAQ (reference sequence). This CDR3 contains 13 residues. This chain's CDR3 is CASSLAGYLEQFF. The CDR3 bases are TGTGCCAGCAGCTTAGCAGGGTATCTTGAGCAGTTCTTC. Looking up the rest from reference TRBV7-9 and TRBJ2-1 gives the full variable domain: DTGVSQNPRHKITKRGQNVTFRCDPISEHNRLYWYRQTLGQGPEFLTYFQNEAQLEKSRLLSDRFSAERPKGSFSTLEIQRTEQGDSAMYLCASSLAGYLEQFFGPGTRLTVL.

The chain recombines TRBV27 with TRBJ2-6; TRBD1 matches 9 bases. The CDR3 consists of 17 residues. Germline V lookup: CDR1 MNHEY, CDR2 SMNVEV (reference sequence). V dropped 5 bases and J dropped 3; count of bases not matched to a gene: 8. CDR3 region: CASSPTGGNDGANVLTF. CDR3 sequence (DNA): TGTGCCAGCAGTCCGACAGGGGGGAACGATGGGGCCAACGTCCTGACTTTC.

This clonotype was picked up many times. The V and J genes are TRBV19 and TRBJ2-1, with 9 nucleotides matching TRBD2. The J segment lost 4 bases and the V segment lost 5 bases, leaving 15 bases of the junction unmatched. Germline loops: CDR1 LNHDA, CDR2 SQIVND (reference sequence). The CDR3 runs 18 residues. The chain's CDR3 is CASSQTASGISPYNEQFF. CDR3 nucleotide sequence: TGTGCCAGTAGTCAAACGGCTAGCGGGATAAGTCCTTACAATGAGCAGTTCTTC.

The CDR3 region has the DNA TGTGCCAGCAGTACTGTAATTACGGGGCCGTACTTC. It is translated as CASSTVITGPYF. The chain employs TRBV12-3 or TRBV12-4 and TRBJ2-7; D may match TRBD1 or TRBD2 (5 bases each). This CDR3 region has 12 residues. Trimming pared 5 bases from V and 12 bases from J, leaving 17 bases between.

This clonotype was counted at least ten times. The rearrangement links TRBV28 to TRBJ1-6, with D uncertain. There are 12 residues in the CDR3. V was cut by 6 bases and J by 8 bases, with 8 bases left in between. Germline assignment: CDR1 MDHEN and CDR2 SYDVKM. The CDR3 DNA reads as TGTGCCAGCAGCCAAAGGGATTCACCCCTCCACTTT. Its translation is CASSQRDSPLHF.

The rearrangement joins TRBV10-3 to TRBJ1-4, with D perhaps matching TRBD1 (5 bases). V shed 10 bases and J shed 7 bases, with 10 bases lying between them. There are 11 residues in the CDR3. Germline V gives CDR1 ENHRY, CDR2 SYGVKD. In DNA, the CDR3 is TGTGCCACTCAGGGACCTGAAAAACTGTTTTTT. Its translation is CATQGPEKLFF.

This clonotype was recorded at least ten times. The chain combines TRBV6-2 or TRBV6-3 with TRBJ2-1, with 9 bases aligning to TRBD1. This CDR3 has 16 amino acids. Germline V lookup: CDR1 MNHEY, CDR2 SVGEGT. The J segment lost 8 bases and the V segment lost 4 bases, leaving 12 bases of the junction unmatched. CDR3 amino acids: CASSFGTGRRADEQFF. In DNA form, the CDR3 reads TGTGCCAGCAGTTTCGGGACAGGGAGGCGAGCAGATGAGCAGTTCTTC.

This clonotype appeared many times. This chain connects TRBV11-2 to TRBJ2-2; 9 bases map to TRBD1. The CDR3 has 17 residues. V gave up 2 bases and J gave up 5 bases; unmatched junction bases: 9. CDR1 and CDR2 from the germline V gene are SGHAT and FQNNGV. CDR3 sequence: CASSLFRDRALTGELFF. The CDR3, as DNA: TGTGCCAGCAGCTTATTCCGGGACAGGGCTCTAACCGGGGAGCTGTTTTTT.

This clonotype was seen ten or more times. This chain joins TRBV28 and TRBJ1-5, with D possibly matching TRBD1 (6 bases). V was shortened by 6 bases and J by 0 bases, with 12 bases between the two germline ends. The CDR3 is 15 residues long. Germline CDR1 is MDHEN and CDR2 is SYDVKM. The CDR3 nucleotides are TGTGCCAGCAGCCGACAGGACTATAGCAATCAGCCCCAGCATTTT. Protein sequence: CASSRQDYSNQPQHF.

This clonotype occurred a few times. The rearrangement joins TRBV2 to TRBJ1-1, with unresolved D. Looked up from germline, CDR1 is SNHLY and CDR2 is FYNNEI. The CDR3 runs to 14 residues. Trimming left V 6 bases short and J 3 bases short, with 14 bases between. CDR3 in amino acids: CASSLGGEYTEAFF. Here the CDR3 DNA reads TGTGCCAGCAGCCTTGGCGGGGAGTACACTGAAGCTTTCTTT.

In the case of this clonotype: Germline and junction disagree at one end, which may indicate a read error. CDR3 DNA sequence: TGTGCCGGCAGTCCAAACCGACGGCTAGAGAATGGAAACACCATATATTTT. Translating it yields CAGSPNRRLENGNTIYF. The genes are TRBV27 and TRBJ1-3; D gene uncertain. Germline CDR1 MNHEY, CDR2 SMNVEV (reference sequence). The CDR3 length is 17 residues.

A few counts support this clonotype. V and J are TRBV15 and TRBJ2-5, with 7 bases aligning to TRBD2. Per germline, CDR1 LNHNV and CDR2 YYDKDF (reference sequence). The length of the CDR3 is 15 residues. J gave up 5 bases and V 0 bases, and 6 bases lay outside the gene matches. The CDR3 bases are TGTGCCACCAGCAGAGATTCGGGGGGTGGTGAGACCCAGTACTTC. This gives the protein CATSRDSGGGETQYF.

CDR3 loop: CASSDSSAGTQYF. The CDR3 DNA sequence: TGTGCCAGCAGTGACTCGAGTGCTGGGACCCAGTACTTC. V usage is TRBV6-4 and J usage is TRBJ2-5; D is undetermined. CDR3 length: 13 residues. Germline V CDR1 and CDR2: MRHNA, SNTAGT. V shed 0 bases and J shed 7 bases, with 9 bases lying between them.

This clonotype was picked up many times. The V gene is TRBV30, the J gene TRBJ2-1, with 10 bases aligning to TRBD2. The ends lost 5 bases at V and 2 bases at J; junction bases unmatched: 9. The CDR3 is made up of 16 amino acids. Per germline, CDR1 GTSNPN and CDR2 SVGIG (reference sequence). CDR3 protein: CAWGWGGLAAYNEQFF. Written as DNA, the CDR3 is TGTGCCTGGGGTTGGGGTGGACTAGCGGCCTACAATGAGCAGTTCTTC.

Many counts were recorded for this clonotype. This chain links TRBV12-3 or TRBV12-4 with TRBJ2-7, with TRBD1 identical over 8 bases. V gave up 6 bases and J gave up 4 bases; unmatched junction bases: 8. The CDR3 is 14 amino acids. CDR3 in DNA: TGTGCCAGCAGACCCGGACAGGGATCTTACGAGCAGTACTTC. It specifies CASRPGQGSYEQYF.

V gene TRBV12-3 or TRBV12-4 combines with J gene TRBJ1-2; a weak D match, TRBD1 (5 bases). The V and J ends lost 5 bases and 1 base respectively, with 17 bases between them. The CDR3 extends over 16 amino acids. As DNA, the CDR3 is TGTGCCAGCAGTCCCCCAGGAGGGACCTTTAACTATGGCTACACCTTC. Translated: CASSPPGGTFNYGYTF.

This clonotype was counted at least ten times. The rearrangement links TRBV5-4 to TRBJ1-4; D is undetermined. The CDR3 runs to 15 residues. Trimming cost V 0 bases and J 8 bases, with 14 bases left between them. The germline CDR1 and CDR2 sequences are SGHNT and YYREEE (reference sequence). The CDR3 sequence: CASSLDVGSGEKLFF. For the CDR3, the DNA is TGTGCCAGCAGCTTGGACGTAGGGAGCGGCGAAAAACTGTTTTTT.

This clonotype was detected only a few times. V usage is TRBV6-5 and J usage is TRBJ1-2; D unclear. V shed 0 bases and J shed 7 bases, with 9 bases lying between them. The CDR3 runs to 13 residues. Germline values: CDR1 MNHEY, CDR2 SVGAGI. CDR3 nucleotides: TGTGCCAGCAGTTACTCGATAATTGTTGGCTACACCTTC. This codes for CASSYSIIVGYTF.

The chain joins TRBV30 to TRBJ2-2, with D perhaps matching TRBD1 (5 bases). This CDR3 region has 14 residues. V was pared by 2 bases and J by 5 bases, with 12 bases between. Per the germline V gene, CDR1 is GTSNPN and CDR2 is SVGIG (reference sequence). The CDR3 reads CAWSIGARTGELFF. The CDR3 DNA reads as TGTGCCTGGAGTATTGGGGCGCGAACCGGGGAGCTGTTTTTT. Based on the CDR3 plus reference TRBV30 and TRBJ2-2, the full variable domain is SQTIHQWPATLVQPVGSPLSLECTVEGTSNPNLYWYRQAAGRGLQLLFYSVGIGQISSEVPQNLSASRPQDRQFILSSKKLLLSDSGFYLCAWSIGARTGELFFGEGSRLTVL.

This clonotype appeared many times. This sequence joins TRBV6-1 and TRBJ1-5, with 7 bases matching TRBD1. Looked up from germline, CDR1 is MNHNS and CDR2 is SASEGT. CDR3 size: 14 residues. V shed 9 bases and J 3 bases; nucleotides not matched to a gene: 8. Here the CDR3 reads CASSEGQFNQPQHF. The CDR3, as DNA: TGTGCCAGTAGCGAGGGACAGTTCAATCAGCCCCAGCATTTT.

This clonotype was recorded at least ten times. The chain couples TRBV18 to TRBJ2-5; D is possibly TRBD1 or TRBD2 (5 bases each). Germline V gene lookup returns CDR1 KGHSH and CDR2 LQKENI. This CDR3 spans 13 amino acids. V gave up 6 bases and J gave up 3 bases, with 11 bases separating them. The CDR3, as DNA: TGTGCCAGCTCCCCCCTGGGGGAAGAGACCCAGTACTTC. Translated, it gives CASSPLGEETQYF.

This clonotype was recorded many times. The chain recombines TRBV6-1 with TRBJ1-2; tentative D call: TRBD1 (5 bases). V dropped 1 base and J dropped 4 bases, with 13 bases sitting between them. CDR3 length: 15 amino acids. Germline lookup yields CDR1 MNHNS and CDR2 SASEGT. The CDR3 sequence: CASSEDPREGYGYTF. In nucleotides, the CDR3 is TGTGCCAGCAGTGAAGACCCCAGGGAGGGCTATGGCTACACCTTC.

This clonotype appeared a few times. The rearrangement joins TRBV6-9 to TRBJ2-7; 11 nucleotides align to TRBD1. The CDR3 extends over 16 amino acids. With V trimmed by 3 bases and J by 3 bases, 7 bases remained unmatched. Germline V lookup: CDR1 MNHGY, CDR2 SVAAGI. CDR3 bases: TGTGCCAGCAGTTACTCCGGGACAGGGGGGGGCTACGAGCAGTACTTC. The encoded protein is CASSYSGTGGGYEQYF.

In this sample, this clonotype turned up many times. The chain combines TRBV27 with TRBJ2-1; 13 bases are shared with TRBD2. The CDR3 totals 13 residues. Per the germline V gene, CDR1 is MNHEY and CDR2 is SMNVEV (reference sequence). Germline trimming cut 6 bases from V and 7 bases from J; bases unmatched to any gene: 0. The CDR3 coding sequence is TGTGCCAGCAGACTAGCGGGAGGGAATGAGCAGTTCTTC. Its translation is CASRLAGGNEQFF.

As regards this clonotype: A much bigger clone sits one base away, suggesting this may be a read error. The chain is built from TRBV9 and TRBJ2-7; D is possibly TRBD1 (7 bases). The CDR3 consists of 14 residues. Germline V gene data show CDR1 as SGDLS and CDR2 as YYNGEE. CDR3 nucleotide sequence: TGTGCCAGCGGCGTAGGAGGGACAGCCTACGAGCAGTACTTC. It encodes CASGVGGTAYEQYF.

At least ten counts were recorded for this clonotype. The gene calls are TRBV7-2 and TRBJ1-6, with a possible D match to TRBD1 (5 bases). This CDR3 region has 14 residues. Germline values: CDR1 SGHTA, CDR2 FQGNSA. V was shortened by 6 bases and J by 9 bases, with 15 bases between the two germline ends. The CDR3 coding sequence is TGTGCCAGCAGGTCTGGGGCAGCAGGTTCACCCCTCCACTTT. Protein product: CASRSGAAGSPLHF.

This clonotype was seen many times. The V and J genes are TRBV7-8 and TRBJ1-1; D gene unclear. V shed 5 bases and J shed 4 bases, with 8 bases lying between them. The germline gives CDR1 SGHVS, CDR2 FQNEAQ. This CDR3 region has 12 residues. CDR3 sequence reads: CASSPPLTEAFF. As DNA, the CDR3 is TGTGCCAGCAGCCCGCCTCTCACTGAAGCTTTCTTT.

This clonotype was seen ten or more times. Written as DNA, the CDR3 is TGTGCCAGCCAGACGGGACGGTTAAATTCACCCCTCCACTTT. This encodes CASQTGRLNSPLHF. The chain is built from TRBV6-1 and TRBJ1-6, with D possibly being TRBD1 (5 bases). Germline CDR1 MNHNS, CDR2 SASEGT. Deletions cut 8 bases from V and 7 bases from J, with 15 bases between. This CDR3 region has 14 residues.